In its sample, the clone carrying this T cell receptor (beta chain) was seen a few times. The antigen is not known. This entry belongs to a study of blood T cells in healthy people across ages. Study results and limitations: Not knowing donor CMV status may have confounded expanded clonotype changes. Older individuals had lower TCR beta diversity per million T cells (the decline was roughly linear).

With a J-beta primer mix and a sample-barcoded 5' primer, a second PCR ran about 7 to 12 cycles. Each TCR beta cDNA got a 12-nucleotide random molecular identifier. TCRdb re-analysed the 5' RACE reads in MiXCR, keeping a single row per CDR3 protein. The sample holds about 1.7 million distinct CDR3 sequences; roughly 28% are singletons and the top ten take 6.5% to 8.5%. This CDR3 contains 14 residues. Germline V gene data show CDR1 as SGHVS and CDR2 as FQNEAQ. V dropped 5 bases and J dropped 4 bases, with 14 bases sitting between them. Specimen: blood. This receptor was identified in a woman aged 25 to 39 in good health. The chain employs TRBV7-8 and TRBJ2-5; D might be TRBD1 (6 bases). CDR3 region: CASSAPGTPETQYF. The CDR3 nucleotides are TGTGCCAGCAGCGCCCCCGGGACACCAGAGACCCAGTACTTC. The full variable domain, with the rest looked up from reference TRBV7-8 and TRBJ2-5, is GAGVSQSPRYKVAKRGQDVALRCDPISGHVSLFWYQQALGQGPEFLTYFQNEAQLDKSGLPSDRFFAERPEGSVSTLKIQRTQQEDSAVYLCASSAPGTPETQYFGPGTRLLVL.